This T cell receptor beta chain was recorded in a study of PD-1 blockade in classical Hodgkin lymphoma. Findings and caveats of the study: Why repertoires differed is undefined; disease activity or prior therapy possibly contributed. According to reports, newly diagnosed patients had lower baseline TCR diversity than healthy donors, and relapsed/refractory patients had lower baseline TCR diversity still. Patients who responded completely had about the same baseline diversity as newly diagnosed patients. It was CD4+ TCR diversity, not CD8+, that rose significantly by C4D1.

Sample time point: cycle 4 day 1 (C4D1), after five to seven weeks of nivolumab. All patients experienced relapse after autologous stem cell transplantation, and brentuximab vedotin exposure was variable. This clone was detected only a few times. Its antigen is undetermined. Method: immunoSEQ multiplex PCR; TCRdb's copy keeps in-frame clones and lacks some. The sample lists 25,000 to 35,000 clones; roughly 76% were seen once. CDR1 and CDR2 (germline): MNHNS, SASEGT. Between the trimmed V and J ends, which lost 2 bases and 2 bases, there was a span of 7 bases. The CDR3 is made up of 13 amino acids. The chain joins TRBV6-1 to TRBJ2-7; no clear D gene. The sample here was peripheral blood mononuclear cells (PBMCs), taken before the fourth cycle of nivolumab. The sequence came from a human donor with classical Hodgkin lymphoma. This chain's CDR3 is CASSESLTYEQYF. For the CDR3, the DNA is TGTGCCAGCAGTGAATCCCTTACCTACGAGCAGTACTTC.